This TCR beta chain stems from a study of cytomegalovirus exposure and HLA in healthy donors. Overall study: The study's early data release held 80 million to 95 million unique TCRs from HLA-typed donors.

Primers included in the PCR were 60 Vbeta and 13 Jbeta primers. Under the authors' procedure: Around 80 million unique TCR beta chains, some 10 million of them shared, were counted by a later analysis. This table comes from immunoSEQ multiplex PCR, and its TCRdb copy is limited to in-frame clones, with some not included. Clone size and V and J calls were adopted from that table, with D and trimming inferred from the DNA. The sample lists 110,000 or so clones, approximately 76% seen once, with about 15% in the top ten. Germline lookup yields CDR1 SGHKS and CDR2 YYEKEE (reference sequence). CDR3 length: 12 residues. Trimming left V 4 bases short and J 5 bases short, with 9 bases between. This clone was seen more than once but under ten times. The antigen remains unidentified. Findings and caveats of the study: Because they were indistinguishable, some V segments, including TRBV6-2 and TRBV6-3, were excluded. The classifier, whose performance was assessed in both the original and validation cohorts, reportedly diagnosed cytomegalovirus status with high specificity and sensitivity.

This sequence was found in a man aged 50 or older in good health and CMV-seropositive. V is TRBV5-5 and J is TRBJ1-2, with D unresolved. Sequenced input: PBMCs. CDR3 residues: CASSQSAYGYTF. The DNA for the CDR3 is TGTGCCAGCAGCCAATCAGCGTATGGCTACACCTTC.